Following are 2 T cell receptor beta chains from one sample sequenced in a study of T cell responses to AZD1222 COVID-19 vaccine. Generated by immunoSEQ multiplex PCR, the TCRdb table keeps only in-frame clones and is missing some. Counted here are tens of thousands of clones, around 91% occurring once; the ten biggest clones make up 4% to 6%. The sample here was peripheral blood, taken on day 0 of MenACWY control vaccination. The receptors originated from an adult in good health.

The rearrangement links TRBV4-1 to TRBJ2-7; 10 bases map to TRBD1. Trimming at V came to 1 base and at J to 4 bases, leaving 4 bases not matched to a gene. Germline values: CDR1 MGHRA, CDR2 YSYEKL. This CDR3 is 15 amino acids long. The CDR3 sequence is CASSQGDRGRYEQYF. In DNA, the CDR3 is TGCGCCAGCAGCCAAGGGGACAGGGGAAGGTACGAGCAGTACTTC.

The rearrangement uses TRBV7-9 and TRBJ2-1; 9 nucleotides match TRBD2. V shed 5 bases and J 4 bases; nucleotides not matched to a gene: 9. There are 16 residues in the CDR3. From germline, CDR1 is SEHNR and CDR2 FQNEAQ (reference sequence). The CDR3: CASSKSIAGAYNEQFF. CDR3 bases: TGTGCCAGCAGCAAATCCATAGCGGGAGCTTACAATGAGCAGTTCTTC.